A single sample is the source of the 19 T cell receptor beta chains below, sequenced in a study of identical twins. TCRdb passed the 5' RACE reads through MiXCR, listing each CDR3 protein once. The sample holds some 1,600,000 distinct CDR3 sequences, less than 35% seen once. Sequenced: cord blood. The source is a newborn girl in good health.

In this sample, this clonotype turned up a few times. The chain combines TRBV12-3 or TRBV12-4 with TRBJ2-3, with 8 bases aligning to TRBD2. This CDR3 spans 15 amino acids. The J segment lost 2 bases and the V segment lost 2 bases, leaving 3 bases of the junction unmatched. CDR3 nucleotide sequence: TGTGCCAGCAGTTTACGGACTAGCCCCACAGATACGCAGTATTTT. This codes for CASSLRTSPTDTQYF.

The rearrangement links TRBV20-1 to TRBJ1-5; possibly TRBD1 for D (6 bases). Germline lookup yields CDR1 DFQATT and CDR2 SNEGSKA (reference sequence). This CDR3 comprises 13 residues. The germline V and J ends were trimmed by 0 bases and 7 bases, with 10 bases remaining between them. The CDR3 loop is CSARERRGQPQHF. The DNA of the CDR3 is TGCAGTGCTAGAGAAAGGAGGGGGCAGCCCCAGCATTTT.

In its sample, this clonotype was seen once. V and J are TRBV7-9 and TRBJ2-1, with D perhaps matching TRBD2 (5 bases). Trimming pared 7 bases from V and 9 bases from J, leaving 19 bases between. Per germline, CDR1 SEHNR and CDR2 FQNEAQ (reference sequence). This CDR3 contains 14 residues. For the CDR3, the DNA is TGTGCCAGCAACTTTATCCCGAGAGAGGGTGAGCAGTTCTTC. Protein sequence: CASNFIPREGEQFF. Combining the CDR3 with reference TRBV7-9 and TRBJ2-1 gives the whole variable domain DTGVSQNPRHKITKRGQNVTFRCDPISEHNRLYWYRQTLGQGPEFLTYFQNEAQLEKSRLLSDRFSAERPKGSFSTLEIQRTEQGDSAMYLCASNFIPREGEQFFGPGTRLTVL.

In the case of this clonotype: No conserved phenylalanine or tryptophan is present at the end of the CDR3, so a read error is the likely explanation. This rearrangement joins TRBV12-3 or TRBV12-4 to TRBJ2-3; no firm D call. This CDR3 spans 12 amino acids. With 3 bases removed from V and 1 base from J, the gap between germline ends came to 2 bases. The CDR3 region is CASSLGTDTQYS. CDR3 coding DNA: TGTGCCAGCAGTTTGGGCACAGATACGCAGTATTCT.

The chain uses TRBV20-1 and TRBJ2-7; D is ambiguous. From germline, CDR1 is DFQATT and CDR2 SNEGSKA (reference sequence). V lost 3 bases and J lost 5, with 2 bases in between. The CDR3 runs to 9 residues. CDR3 in amino acids: CSARHEQYF. The CDR3 DNA is TGCAGTGCTAGGCACGAGCAGTACTTC.

The sample holds a few counts of this clonotype. The chain employs TRBV11-2 and TRBJ2-4, with D uncertain. Germline CDR1 and CDR2: SGHAT and FQNNGV. CDR3 length: 15 amino acids. The V and J ends lost 7 bases and 5 bases respectively, with 18 bases between them. The CDR3 loop is CASNPRPTRQNIQYF. The CDR3, as DNA: TGTGCCAGCAATCCGCGCCCAACACGACAAAACATTCAGTACTTC.

This clonotype was seen more than once but under ten times. The CDR3 protein is CASSKTRYGYTF. CDR3 coding DNA: TGCGCCAGCAGCAAGACACGCTATGGCTACACCTTC. The chain combines TRBV5-1 with TRBJ1-2; D remains ambiguous. Germline loops: CDR1 SGHRS, CDR2 YFSETQ. The CDR3 sequence is 12 residues long. Trimming cost V 4 bases and J 4 bases, with 8 bases left between them. Using reference TRBV5-1 and TRBJ1-2 for the parts outside the CDR3, the full variable domain is KAGVTQTPRYLIKTRGQQVTLSCSPISGHRSVSWYQQTPGQGLQFLFEYFSETQRNKGNFPGRFSGRQFSNSRSEMNVSTLELGDSALYLCASSKTRYGYTFGSGTRLTVV.

The chain has TRBV5-1 and TRBJ2-7; a weak D match, TRBD2 (5 bases). This CDR3 spans 15 amino acids. V gave up 1 base and J gave up 7 bases, with 18 bases separating them. Germline V gives CDR1 SGHRS, CDR2 YFSETQ. The CDR3 bases are TGCGCCAGCAGCTTGATTGAGGGAATGTTAGGAGAGCAGTACTTC. It codes for CASSLIEGMLGEQYF.

V and J are TRBV18 and TRBJ2-7, with D possibly called TRBD1 or TRBD2 (5 bases each). The germline CDR1 and CDR2 sequences are KGHSH and LQKENI. The CDR3 extends over 14 amino acids. Deletions cut 5 bases from V and 2 bases from J, with 13 bases between. The CDR3 is CASSGDGVTYEQYF. CDR3 sequence (DNA): TGTGCCAGCTCAGGGGACGGCGTTACCTACGAGCAGTACTTC. The whole variable domain, filled in from reference TRBV18 and TRBJ2-7, reads NAGVMQNPRHLVRRRGQEARLRCSPMKGHSHVYWYRQLPEEGLKFMVYLQKENIIDESGMPKERFSAEFPKEGPSILRIQQVVRGDSAAYFCASSGDGVTYEQYFGPGTRLTVT.

The chain recombines TRBV20-1 with TRBJ2-1; 12 positions match TRBD2. CDR1 and CDR2 from the germline V gene are DFQATT and SNEGSKA (reference sequence). The CDR3 is 15 amino acids. V lost 5 bases, J lost 4 bases, and 6 bases stayed unmatched. The CDR3 nucleotides are TGCAGTGCTGCTACTAGCGGGGGGATATACAATGAGCAGTTCTTC. Translating it yields CSAATSGGIYNEQFF.

This clonotype was counted only a few times. V gene TRBV18 combines with J gene TRBJ2-1; a possible D gene is TRBD2 (5 bases). V shed 1 base and J shed 7 bases, with 14 bases lying between them. This CDR3 is 15 amino acids long. The germline CDR1 and CDR2 sequences are KGHSH and LQKENI. The CDR3 nucleotides are TGTGCCAGCTCACCACAGGCTAGCCGGAGTAATGAGCAGTTCTTC. Protein sequence: CASSPQASRSNEQFF. Supplemented by reference TRBV18 and TRBJ2-1, the full variable domain reads NAGVMQNPRHLVRRRGQEARLRCSPMKGHSHVYWYRQLPEEGLKFMVYLQKENIIDESGMPKERFSAEFPKEGPSILRIQQVVRGDSAAYFCASSPQASRSNEQFFGPGTRLTVL.

The V call is TRBV6-5, the J call TRBJ1-6; D not certain. Trimming took 4 bases from V and 9 from J, leaving 19 bases between them. This CDR3 is built from 16 residues. Germline lookup yields CDR1 MNHEY and CDR2 SVGAGI. The CDR3 coding sequence is TGTGCCAGCAGTTCGGGATTGAGGGTGGTTAGTTCACCCCTCCACTTT. Translating it yields CASSSGLRVVSSPLHF.

The chain has TRBV7-8 and TRBJ2-4, with 7 nucleotides matching TRBD2. TRBJ2-7 matches the DNA end more closely, so the J call is doubtful. Looked up from germline, CDR1 is SGHVS and CDR2 is FQNEAQ. This CDR3 spans 15 amino acids. CDR3 in amino acids: CASSLEAGETYEQYF. The DNA of the CDR3 is TGTGCCAGCAGCTTAGAGGCGGGAGAGACCTACGAGCAGTACTTC.

This clonotype was detected a few times. The genes are TRBV6-7 and TRBJ1-2, with D possibly matching TRBD1 (5 bases). TRBV6-7 is noted as an ORF with a role that remains uncertain. Between the trimmed V and J ends, which lost 0 bases and 4 bases, there was a span of 12 bases. The CDR3 runs to 15 residues. CDR3 DNA: TGTGCCAGCAGTTACTCGGTGCCAGGGCGCTATGGCTACACCTTC. Its translation is CASSYSVPGRYGYTF.

At least ten counts were recorded for this clonotype. This chain joins TRBV11-2 and TRBJ1-2, with D unclear. The germline CDR1 and CDR2 sequences are SGHAT and FQNNGV. The CDR3 has 14 residues. The V gene lost 1 base and the J gene lost 4 bases, with 10 bases spanning the gap. CDR3 DNA: TGTGCCAGCAGCTTAGGTGGCAGAGTCTATGGCTACACCTTC. It is translated as CASSLGGRVYGYTF.

This clonotype has a handful of counts. The chain joins TRBV7-2 to TRBJ2-1; 9 positions match TRBD2. The CDR3 covers 16 residues. CDR1 is SGHTA and CDR2 is FQGNSA in the germline V gene. Trimming removed 0 bases from V and 4 bases from J; junction bases left unmatched: 4. The CDR3 region has the DNA TGTGCCAGCAGCTTAGCTAGCGGGGGCCCTTACAATGAGCAGTTCTTC. This encodes CASSLASGGPYNEQFF.

The rearrangement joins TRBV15 to TRBJ2-5, with D maybe TRBD1 (6 bases). Per germline, CDR1 LNHNV and CDR2 YYDKDF (reference sequence). CDR3 length equals 12 residues. V dropped 8 bases and J dropped 1 base, with 8 bases sitting between them. CDR3 nucleotides: TGTGCCACCTTAGGGGGCCAAGAGACCCAGTACTTC. This translates into CATLGGQETQYF.

The rearrangement joins TRBV5-1 to TRBJ2-5, with D possibly TRBD1 on 6 matching bases. This CDR3 has 15 amino acids. The ends were cut back, 2 bases at V and 3 bases at J, with 14 bases in the middle. CDR1 and CDR2 from the germline V gene are SGHRS and YFSETQ. The CDR3 sequence: CASSFSGTTKETQYF. The CDR3 nucleotides read TGCGCCAGCAGCTTCTCCGGGACAACTAAAGAGACCCAGTACTTC.

The chain links TRBV6-1 to TRBJ1-5; 7 bases agree with TRBD1. Germline CDR1 reads MNHNS; CDR2 reads SASEGT. V lost 3 bases and J lost 4; bases outside the gene matches: 3. The CDR3 spans 14 residues. For the CDR3, the DNA is TGTGCCAGCAGTGAGGGACAGAGAAATCAGCCCCAGCATTTT. Its translation: CASSEGQRNQPQHF.